Presented here are 6 T cell receptor beta chains from one specimen sequenced in a study of immune evolution from preneoplasia to lung adenocarcinoma. Clones were read by immunoSEQ multiplex PCR, and TCRdb kept only the in-frame ones, dropping some. The sample has approximately 7,500 clones; over 60% are singletons. The sample was FFPE invasive lung adenocarcinoma tissue. The receptors shown here come from a person aged 35-50 years with lung adenocarcinoma.

The genes are TRBV2 and TRBJ1-6; perhaps TRBD1 as D (5 bases). Germline V gene lookup returns CDR1 SNHLY and CDR2 FYNNEI. The CDR3 runs to 15 residues. V gave up 6 bases and J gave up 6 bases, with 15 bases separating them. The CDR3 reads CASRNFGAVNSPLHF. CDR3 coding DNA: TGTGCCAGCAGGAACTTTGGGGCGGTTAATTCACCCCTCCACTTT.

The chain uses TRBV6-5 and TRBJ1-5, with TRBD1 matching over 7 bases. The CDR3 contains 14 residues. Germline loops: CDR1 MNHEY, CDR2 SVGAGI. The V segment lost 9 bases and the J segment 7 bases; nucleotides outside the gene matches: 12. The CDR3 spells CASSVGQQGQPQHF. DNA for the CDR3: TGTGCCAGTTCTGTGGGACAGCAAGGGCAGCCCCAGCATTTT.

The V and J genes are TRBV9 and TRBJ1-2; D remains unclear. The CDR3 spans 16 residues. CDR1 SGDLS and CDR2 YYNGEE come from the germline V gene. V was clipped by 4 bases and J by 6 bases, with 22 bases between them. The DNA of the CDR3 is TGTGCCAGCAGCCCCTCGTCGGGAGGGTATTTTAATGGCTACACCTTC. Translation gives CASSPSSGGYFNGYTF.

The chain uses TRBV27 and TRBJ2-1; D gene uncertain. CDR3 length: 12 amino acids. The V end was cut by 6 bases, the J end by 6 bases, with 9 bases between. The germline CDR1 and CDR2 sequences are MNHEY and SMNVEV (reference sequence). This CDR3 reads CASSRTGNEQFF. The CDR3 region has the DNA TGTGCCAGCAGCCGAACCGGCAATGAGCAGTTCTTC.

The chain couples TRBV2 to TRBJ2-4, with no clear D. There are 12 residues in the CDR3. Trimming shortened V by 1 base and J by 7 bases, and 5 bases separated the two germline ends. Looked up from germline, CDR1 is SNHLY and CDR2 is FYNNEI. Here the CDR3 reads CASSEESNIQYF. CDR3 DNA sequence: TGTGCCAGCAGTGAAGAGAGTAACATTCAGTACTTC.

This clone was seen only once. The V gene is TRBV11-2, the J gene TRBJ2-5; 9 positions match TRBD2. Per the germline V gene, CDR1 is SGHAT and CDR2 is FQNNGV. J was trimmed by 6 bases and V by 0 bases; bases with no gene match: 5. This CDR3 has 15 amino acids. The CDR3 DNA reads as TGTGCCAGCAGCTTAGATGGCGGGAGGGGACAGACCCAGTACTTC. Its protein product is CASSLDGGRGQTQYF. The variable domain in full, with the rest retrieved from reference TRBV11-2 and TRBJ2-5, is EAGVAQSPRYKIIEKRQSVAFWCNPISGHATLYWYQQILGQGPKLLIQFQNNGVVDDSQLPKDRFSAERLKGVDSTLKIQPAKLEDSAVYLCASSLDGGRGQTQYFGPGTRLLVL.